Included here is one T cell receptor (beta chain) sequence, with context. In the PCR, 60 Vbeta and 13 Jbeta primers were used. TCRdb's table, derived via immunoSEQ multiplex PCR, lists solely in-frame clones and lacks some. The sample includes more than 150,000 clones, 80% to 85% of them seen just once. The CDR3 totals 15 residues. V was cut by 5 bases and J by 2 bases, with 16 bases left in between. CDR1 is SGHAT, CDR2 FQNNGV, per germline. The sample originates from a study of cytomegalovirus exposure and HLA in healthy donors. Study-wide context: The study's early data release held tens of millions of unique TCRs from HLA-typed donors.

V gene TRBV11-2 combines with J gene TRBJ2-7; a possible D gene is TRBD2 (6 bases). Material: PBMCs. This TCR was sampled from a young woman in good health and CMV-seronegative. Written as DNA, the CDR3 is TGTGCCAGCAGCCGGTGGGGGGACGGCACCTACGAGCAGTACTTC. This translates into CASSRWGDGTYEQYF.